One and the same sample provided the 24 T cell receptor beta chains below, sequenced in a study of blood T cell repertoires in COVID-19. Repertoires were generated with immunoSEQ multiplex PCR, while TCRdb's copy carries only in-frame clones and drops some. The profile covers 400,000 to 450,000 clones, with 80% to 90% appearing a single time and 0.95% to 1.3% taken by the ten largest. Source material: PBMCs or T cells enriched from blood (not recorded which). The source is a man aged 25-45 years who had recovered from COVID-19.

This clone has just one count. The chain uses TRBV18 and TRBJ1-6; TRBD1 agrees at 7 bases. The CDR3 totals 16 residues. The trim removed 4 bases at V and 7 bases at J, leaving 10 bases unmatched. Germline V gene data show CDR1 as KGHSH and CDR2 as LQKENI. This chain's CDR3 is CASSRNLGQTNSPLHF. The CDR3 DNA reads TGTGCCAGCTCACGAAACCTGGGACAGACAAATTCACCCCTCCACTTT.

CDR3 sequence: CASSPTDGRANEKLFF. The CDR3 coding sequence is TGTGCCAGCAGTCCTACCGACGGGCGGGCTAATGAAAAACTGTTTTTT. The genes are TRBV27 and TRBJ1-4; D remains ambiguous. Trimming stripped 5 bases from V and 3 bases from J, with 16 bases between. Germline V gene lookup returns CDR1 MNHEY and CDR2 SMNVEV (reference sequence). The CDR3 length is 16 residues.

The gene calls are TRBV5-1 and TRBJ1-6, with TRBD1 matching 8 bases. The length of the CDR3 is 14 residues. Germline lookup yields CDR1 SGHRS and CDR2 YFSETQ. Germline trimming cut 4 bases from V and 7 bases from J; bases unmatched to any gene: 4. CDR3 residues: CASSAGQGNSPLHF. CDR3 nucleotides: TGCGCCAGCAGCGCCGGACAGGGCAATTCACCCCTCCACTTT.

This chain connects TRBV21-1 to TRBJ2-1; TRBD2 is the table's D call and was not checked against the DNA. TRBV21-1 is assigned pseudogene status. This CDR3 region has 19 residues. This chain's CDR3 is CASQTSGTSGRAHYNEQFF. CDR3 DNA sequence: TGTGCCAGTCAAACTTCCGGGACTAGCGGGAGGGCCCACTACAATGAGCAGTTCTTC.

This rearrangement joins TRBV19 to TRBJ1-5, with D perhaps matching TRBD1 (5 bases). The V gene lost 5 bases and the J gene lost 0 bases, with 26 bases spanning the gap. The CDR3 runs to 20 residues. Germline values: CDR1 LNHDA, CDR2 SQIVND (reference sequence). CDR3 bases: TGTGCCAGTAGTCCTTCCTCAGGAGGGGTGGCAGGGTATAGCAATCAGCCCCAGCATTTT. Residues: CASSPSSGGVAGYSNQPQHF.

This sequence joins TRBV27 and TRBJ2-7; possibly TRBD2 for D (5 bases). The CDR3 runs 13 residues. V was clipped by 3 bases and J by 5 bases, with 11 bases between them. Per the germline V gene, CDR1 is MNHEY and CDR2 is SMNVEV (reference sequence). As DNA, the CDR3 is TGTGCCAGCAGTTTTCCGGGGTCTGACGAGCAGTACTTC. Protein product: CASSFPGSDEQYF.

CDR3 amino acids: CSVIVVRGMGQETQYF. DNA of the CDR3: TGCAGCGTCATCGTCGTACGGGGGATGGGGCAAGAGACCCAGTACTTC. The chain joins TRBV29-1 to TRBJ2-5; perhaps TRBD2 as D (6 bases). Germline V CDR1 and CDR2: SQVTM, ANQGSEA. The CDR3 totals 16 residues. Trimming left V 6 bases short and J 2 bases short, with 22 bases between.

CDR3: CASSYSRVSDTEAFF. DNA of the CDR3: TGTGCCAGCAGTTACTCCAGGGTCTCGGACACTGAAGCTTTCTTT. The rearrangement uses TRBV6-5 and TRBJ1-1, with D perhaps TRBD1 (5 bases). Germline CDR1 and CDR2: MNHEY and SVGAGI. This CDR3 is 15 amino acids long. Trimming cost V 0 bases and J 3 bases, with 11 bases left between them.

The sample holds one count of this clone. The chain uses TRBV7-2 and TRBJ2-7; the match to TRBD2 covers 15 bases. Germline V CDR1 and CDR2: SGHTA, FQGNSA. V shed 6 bases and J 1 base; nucleotides not matched to a gene: 4. The CDR3 runs 16 residues. The DNA of the CDR3 is TGTGCCAGCAGTTGGACTAGCGGGGGGGGTTCCTACGAGCAGTACTTC. Translated, it gives CASSWTSGGGSYEQYF.

The chain employs TRBV14 and TRBJ2-1; tentatively, D is TRBD2 (6 bases). Germline values: CDR1 SGHDN, CDR2 FVKESK. Between the trimmed V and J ends, which lost 1 base and 6 bases, there was a span of 13 bases. The CDR3 extends over 15 amino acids. The CDR3 bases are TGTGCCAGCAGCCAAGGGTATGGGAGGTTCAATGAGCAGTTCTTC. The encoded protein is CASSQGYGRFNEQFF.

The CDR3 sequence: CASSWEPGQLYEQYF. The CDR3 DNA follows: TGTGCCAGCAGCTGGGAACCGGGACAGCTCTACGAGCAGTACTTC. V is TRBV5-6 and J is TRBJ2-7; 7 bases match TRBD1. Germline values: CDR1 SGHDT, CDR2 YYEEEE. The CDR3 covers 15 residues. The V and J ends lost 3 bases and 3 bases, in that order; junction bases with no gene match: 9.

This clone was seen once. The rearrangement uses TRBV4-1 and TRBJ2-7; TRBD2 matches at 12 bases. Germline CDR1 and CDR2: MGHRA and YSYEKL. Trimming took 0 bases from V and 2 from J; bases not matched to a gene: 11. CDR3 length: 19 residues. The CDR3 here is CASSQDPMGLAGATYEQYF. In nucleotides, the CDR3 is TGCGCCAGCAGCCAAGACCCTATGGGACTAGCGGGCGCTACCTACGAGCAGTACTTC.

The chain employs TRBV27 and TRBJ2-1; maybe TRBD1 (5 bases). V lost 4 bases to trimming and J lost 0 bases, with 13 bases between them. The CDR3 contains 16 residues. CDR1 is MNHEY and CDR2 is SMNVEV in the germline V gene (reference sequence). In nucleotides, the CDR3 is TGTGCCAGCAGTTCATGGCAGGGAAGCTCCTACAATGAGCAGTTCTTC. It is translated as CASSSWQGSSYNEQFF.

The genes are TRBV10-3 and TRBJ1-2; D call uncertain. The germline V gene has CDR1 ENHRY and CDR2 SYGVKD. The CDR3 covers 14 residues. V lost 3 bases, J lost 2 bases, and 10 bases lay in between. CDR3: CAISDPTENYGYTF. The CDR3 DNA is TGTGCCATCAGTGACCCAACAGAGAACTATGGCTACACCTTC.

DNA of the CDR3: TGTGCCAGCAGCCCCCCGGGCGGGAGTGGTTACGAGCAGTACTTC. Translating it yields CASSPPGGSGYEQYF. The chain joins TRBV9 to TRBJ2-7; 7 bases line up with TRBD2. Per the germline V gene, CDR1 is SGDLS and CDR2 is YYNGEE. The CDR3 extends over 15 amino acids. Trimming removed 4 bases from V and 4 bases from J; junction bases left unmatched: 11.

The CDR3 is CAISESAPGYF. CDR3 nucleotide sequence: TGTGCCATCAGTGAGTCGGCCCCGGGTTACTTC. The V gene is TRBV10-3, the J gene TRBJ2-5; D not resolved. Trimming shortened V by 0 bases and J by 14 bases, and 10 bases separated the two germline ends. There are 11 residues in the CDR3. Looked up from germline, CDR1 is ENHRY and CDR2 is SYGVKD.

In its sample, this clone was seen once. The V gene is TRBV9, the J gene TRBJ2-6; D might be TRBD2 (5 bases). This CDR3 comprises 15 residues. The germline V gene has CDR1 SGDLS and CDR2 YYNGEE. Trimming pared 4 bases from V and 0 bases from J, leaving 8 bases between. The CDR3 spells CASSKRNSGANVLTF. The CDR3 region has the DNA TGTGCCAGCAGCAAGCGGAACTCTGGGGCCAACGTCCTGACTTTC.

The rearrangement joins TRBV28 to TRBJ2-7; 13 bases are shared with TRBD2. Germline CDR1 and CDR2: MDHEN and SYDVKM. The V segment lost 10 bases and the J segment 0 bases; nucleotides outside the gene matches: 3. This CDR3 has 14 residues. The CDR3 loop is CATTSGRNSYEQYF. For the CDR3, the DNA is TGTGCCACGACTAGCGGGAGGAACTCCTACGAGCAGTACTTC.

V gene TRBV19 combines with J gene TRBJ2-1; TRBD1 aligns across 8 bases. Germline V CDR1 and CDR2: LNHDA, SQIVND (reference sequence). CDR3 length: 15 amino acids. Germline trimming cut 3 bases from V and 10 bases from J; bases unmatched to any gene: 11. CDR3 DNA: TGTGCCAGTAGTATCCGTGACAGGGGCTCCGGGGAGCAGTTCTTC. As protein: CASSIRDRGSGEQFF.

V usage is TRBV7-9 and J usage is TRBJ2-1; 11 bases are a match to TRBD2. Trimming removed 5 bases from V and 2 bases from J; junction bases left unmatched: 5. The CDR3 contains 16 residues. CDR1 and CDR2 (germline): SEHNR, FQNEAQ (reference sequence). CDR3 nucleotide sequence: TGTGCCAGCAGCCCTCGGGGACTAGCGGCCTACAATGAGCAGTTCTTC. Translation: CASSPRGLAAYNEQFF.

This clone showed up just once. The CDR3 loop is CASSYSGTPAYEQYF. The DNA of the CDR3 is TGTGCCAGCAGTTACTCAGGGACTCCGGCCTACGAGCAGTACTTC. This rearrangement joins TRBV6-5 to TRBJ2-7; the D gene is possibly TRBD2 (6 bases). This CDR3 has 15 residues. The V and J ends lost 0 bases and 2 bases respectively, with 11 bases between them. In germline, CDR1 is MNHEY, CDR2 SVGAGI.

The CDR3 is CASSLPSGSLVTYNEQFF. Written as DNA, the CDR3 is TGCGCCAGCAGCTTACCTAGCGGGAGTTTGGTAACCTACAATGAGCAGTTCTTC. The chain carries TRBV5-1 and TRBJ2-1; TRBD2 aligns across 10 bases. There are 18 residues in the CDR3. V was clipped by 2 bases and J by 2 bases; unmatched bases: 10. Per the germline V gene, CDR1 is SGHRS and CDR2 is YFSETQ.

The chain couples TRBV30 to TRBJ1-1; D is uncertain. V lost 4 bases and J 0 bases, leaving 9 bases between the germline ends. This CDR3 comprises 13 residues. CDR1 is GTSNPN, CDR2 SVGIG, per germline (reference sequence). This CDR3 is CAWIRNMNTEAFF. The CDR3 DNA reads as TGTGCCTGGATCAGGAACATGAACACTGAAGCTTTCTTT.

J is TRBJ1-1 and V is TRBV18; the D is unclear. Per the germline V gene, CDR1 is KGHSH and CDR2 is LQKENI. Between the trimmed V and J ends, which lost 9 bases and 2 bases, there was a span of 19 bases. The CDR3 is made up of 15 amino acids. The CDR3 loop is CASGLGVNLNTEAFF. CDR3 nucleotides: TGTGCCAGTGGGCTCGGGGTGAACCTAAACACTGAAGCTTTCTTT.